A single TCR beta chain is shown here with its context. Its matching antigen is unknown. Time point of the sample: after dendritic cell vaccination, including at tumor progression/relapse. Before vaccination, two weeks after the third vaccination, and at progression, PBMC were collected. Data came from immunoSEQ multiplex PCR; TCRdb stores just in-frame clones and leaves some out. The repertoire holds approximately 50,000 clones, with 70% to 90% as singletons. These data originate in a study of glioma-infiltrating T cells after dendritic cell vaccination. Study-level points and caveats: No direct clonality-survival link was found; a diverse polyclonal response may matter.

V shed 6 bases and J 4 bases; nucleotides not matched to a gene: 8. The germline V gene encodes CDR1 MDHEN and CDR2 SYDVKM. CDR3 length: 15 amino acids. The V call is TRBV28, the J call TRBJ2-3, with 9 bases that match TRBD2. This clonotype originated in a human donor with glioblastoma. This specimen was blood, taken after dendritic cell vaccination. The CDR3 protein is CASRNWAGGPDTQYF. In DNA, the CDR3 is TGTGCCAGCAGGAATTGGGCGGGGGGGCCAGATACGCAGTATTTT.